The TCR beta chain under discussion was sequenced for a study of T cell repertoires in cytomegalovirus infection. Study details: Public TCR beta signatures provided an indication of both CMV infection and a matching HLA type.

The CDR3 consists of 11 residues. The germline V gene encodes CDR1 SNHLY and CDR2 FYNNEI. Trimming shortened V by 3 bases and J by 5 bases, and 4 bases separated the two germline ends. In TCRdb, the reads were re-called with MiXCR into one record per CDR3 protein. The sample holds approximately 470,000 distinct CDR3 sequences, about 39% seen once. Comments on this clonotype: Its antigen is unidentified.

The TCR was taken from a human donor in good health (CMV status not recorded). Some clones in this sample may be carry-over from other donors' samples. V usage is TRBV2 and J usage is TRBJ2-5; the D is unclear. The sample was cultured PBMCs, taken from culture after CMV antigen stimulation. CDR3 loop: CASSDWETQYF. The CDR3 nucleotides are TGTGCCAGCAGTGACTGGGAGACCCAGTACTTC.